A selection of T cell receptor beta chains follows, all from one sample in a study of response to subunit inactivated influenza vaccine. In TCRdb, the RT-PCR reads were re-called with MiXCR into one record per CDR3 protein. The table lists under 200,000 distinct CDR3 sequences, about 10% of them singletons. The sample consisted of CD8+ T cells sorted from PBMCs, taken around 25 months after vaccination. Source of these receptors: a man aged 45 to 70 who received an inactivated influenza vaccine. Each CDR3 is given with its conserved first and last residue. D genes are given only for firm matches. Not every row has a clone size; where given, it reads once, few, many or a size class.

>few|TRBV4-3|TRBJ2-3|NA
TGCGCCAGCAGCCGCGGGGAGTCGCAGTATTTT
CASSRGESQYF
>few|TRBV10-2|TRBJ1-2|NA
TGCGCCAGCAGTGAATATTGGCAGGCTACGGTGTATGGCTACACCTTC
CASSEYWQATVYGYTF
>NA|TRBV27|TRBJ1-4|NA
TGTGCCAGCAGTGCAAGCGCCCACTACAATGAAAAACTGTTTTTT
CASSASAHYNEKLFF
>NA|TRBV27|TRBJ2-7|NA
TGTGCCAGCAGTCTCGGTACGGGTACCACCTACGAGCAGTACTTC
CASSLGTGTTYEQYF
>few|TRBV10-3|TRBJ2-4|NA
TGTGCCATCAGTGATTACCTGGGACCAAACATTCAGTACTTC
CAISDYLGPNIQYF
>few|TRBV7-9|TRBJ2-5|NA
TGTGCCAGCAGCTTCCGGGATAGAGAACAAGAGACCCAGTACTTC
CASSFRDREQETQYF
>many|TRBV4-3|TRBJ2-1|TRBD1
TGCGCCAGCAGCCAAGATGGACAGGGGGGATACAATGAGCAGTTCTTC
CASSQDGQGGYNEQFF
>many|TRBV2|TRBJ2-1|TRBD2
TGTGCCAGCAGTGATAGGACTAGCGGGAGGCGGGGTATTGAGCAGTTCTTC
CASSDRTSGRRGIEQFF
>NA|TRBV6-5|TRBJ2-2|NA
TGTGCCAGCAGTTTGGAGGGGGCTTCGAACACCGGGGAGCTGTTTTTT
CASSLEGASNTGELFF
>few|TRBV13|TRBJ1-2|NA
TGTGCCAGCAGCTTAGGGGGTCAGGCCCCTCGAGATGGCTACACCTTC
CASSLGGQAPRDGYTF
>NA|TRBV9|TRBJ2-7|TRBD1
TGTGCCAGCAGCCCCTCCGGGACAGGGGTGGACGAGCAGTACTTC
CASSPSGTGVDEQYF
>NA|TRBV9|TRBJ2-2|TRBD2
TGTGCCAGCAGCCTTGGGACTAGCGGAAACACCGGGGAGCTGTTTTTT
CASSLGTSGNTGELFF
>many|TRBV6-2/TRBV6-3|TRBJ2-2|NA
TGTGCCAGCAGTCGGCCCACCGGGGAGCTGTTTTTT
CASSRPTGELFF
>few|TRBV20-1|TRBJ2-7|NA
TGCAGTGCTAGAGCAGGGATTGGGCCCTACGAGCAGTACTTC
CSARAGIGPYEQYF
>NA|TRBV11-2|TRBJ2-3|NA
TGTGCCAGCAGCCACCGGGGAGCAGATACGCAGTATTTT
CASSHRGADTQYF
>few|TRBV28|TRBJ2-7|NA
TGTGCCAGCAGTTTTTATGCGAGCTCCTACGAGCAGTACTTC
CASSFYASSYEQYF
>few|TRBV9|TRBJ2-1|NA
TGTGCCAGCAGCGTAGGCGGGACCATTTACAATGAGCAGTTCTTC
CASSVGGTIYNEQFF
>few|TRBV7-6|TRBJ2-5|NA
TGTGCCAGCAGCCCCCACCGAGGTAGCGATGAGACCCAGTACTTC
CASSPHRGSDETQYF
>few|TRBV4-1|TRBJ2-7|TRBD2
TGCGCCAGCAGCCAAGATTTGGGGGGGGTAAACTACGAGCAGTACTTC
CASSQDLGGVNYEQYF
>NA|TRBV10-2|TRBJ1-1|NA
TGCGCCAGCAGTGACCCGGCTCAGAACACTGAAGCTTTCTTT
CASSDPAQNTEAFF
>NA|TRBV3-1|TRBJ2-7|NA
TGTGCCAGCAGCCCCGGGCGCCAGTCTCGGGACGAGCAGTACTTC
CASSPGRQSRDEQYF
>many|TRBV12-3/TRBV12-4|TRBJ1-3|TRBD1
TGTGCCAGCAGTTTAGCGCTGGAGGACAGGGGAGGAAACACCATATATTTT
CASSLALEDRGGNTIYF
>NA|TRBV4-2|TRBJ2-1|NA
TGTGCCAGCAGCCAAGGGGACTTCCCTAGGGCATATGAGCAGTTCTTC
CASSQGDFPRAYEQFF
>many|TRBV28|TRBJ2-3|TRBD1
TGTGCCAGCAACTCGGAGGGACAGGGGGTTTATACGCAGTATTTT
CASNSEGQGVYTQYF
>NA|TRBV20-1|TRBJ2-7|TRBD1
TGCAGTGCTAGAAGGGGGCCAACGGCCTACGAGCAGTACTTC
CSARRGPTAYEQYF
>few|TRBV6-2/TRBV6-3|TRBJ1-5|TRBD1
TGTGCCAGCAGTCAGTTCCGGGACAGGGCCCAGCATTTT
CASSQFRDRAQHF
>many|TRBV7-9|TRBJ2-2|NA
TGTGCCAGCAGCTTAACTAGCAGGAACACCGGGGAGCTGTTTTTT
CASSLTSRNTGELFF
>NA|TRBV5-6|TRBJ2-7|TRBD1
TGTGCCAGCAGCTTGGGCTCTCAGGGGGTCTACGAGCAGTACTTC
CASSLGSQGVYEQYF
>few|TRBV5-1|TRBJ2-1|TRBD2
TGCGCCAGCAGCCTTAGCGGGGGGGCCTCTGAGCAGTTCTTC
CASSLSGGASEQFF
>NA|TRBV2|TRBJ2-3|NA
TGTGCCAGCAGTGTGGGGGAAGATACGCAGTATTTT
CASSVGEDTQYF
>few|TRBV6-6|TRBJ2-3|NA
TGTGCCAGCACTCTAGGGACTACGCAGTATTTT
CASTLGTTQYF
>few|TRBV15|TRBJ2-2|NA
TGTGCCACCAGCAGAGAAGGTGGCGGGATCTTTCCCGGGGAGCTGTTTTTT
CATSREGGGIFPGELFF
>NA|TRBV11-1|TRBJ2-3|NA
TGTGCCAGCAGCCCCCGAAGGGGGTTGGGCACAGATACGCAGTATTTT
CASSPRRGLGTDTQYF
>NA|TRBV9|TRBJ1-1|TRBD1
TGTGCCAGCAGCTCGGACAGGGACGCTGAAGCTTTCTTT
CASSSDRDAEAFF
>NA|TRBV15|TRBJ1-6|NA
TGTGCCACCAGCAGAGATTTGGGGTTTAATTCACCCCTCCACTTT
CATSRDLGFNSPLHF
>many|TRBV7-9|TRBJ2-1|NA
TGTGCCAGCAGCTGGCCCCTAGGAGAAGGGTACAATGAGCAGTTCTTC
CASSWPLGEGYNEQFF
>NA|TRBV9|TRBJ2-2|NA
TGTGCCAGCAGCGTCCCGACCGGGGAGCTGTTTTTT
CASSVPTGELFF
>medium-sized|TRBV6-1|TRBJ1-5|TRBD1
TGTGCCAGCATAAACCGACAGGGGTGGAATCCCCAGCATTTT
CASINRQGWNPQHF
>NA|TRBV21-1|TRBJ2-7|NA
TGTGCCAGCCCCCTATCTAGCGGCAACTACGAGCAGTACTTC
CASPLSSGNYEQYF
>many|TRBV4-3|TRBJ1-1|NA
TGCGCCAGCAGCCAAGTGTGGGGCGGGGACACTGAAGCTTTCTTT
CASSQVWGGDTEAFF
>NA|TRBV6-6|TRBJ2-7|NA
TGTGCCAGCACTGGGTATAGCTCCTACGAGCAGTACTTC
CASTGYSSYEQYF
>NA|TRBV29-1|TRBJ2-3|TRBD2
TGCAGCGTCCCGACTAGCGGGGGAACAGATACGCAGTATTTT
CSVPTSGGTDTQYF
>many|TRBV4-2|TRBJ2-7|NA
TGTGCCAGCAGCCAAGTTCCTAGCGAAGACTACGAGCAGTACTTC
CASSQVPSEDYEQYF
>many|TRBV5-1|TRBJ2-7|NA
TGCGCCAGCAGCTTGGCGGAGGGATCCTACGAGCAGTACTTC
CASSLAEGSYEQYF
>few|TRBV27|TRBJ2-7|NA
TGTGCCAGCAGTTGGGGGGGCATCTCCTACGAGCAGTACTTC
CASSWGGISYEQYF
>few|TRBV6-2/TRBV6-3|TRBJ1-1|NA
TGTGCCAGCAGACTCGGGGAGGCTGAAGCTTTCTTT
CASRLGEAEAFF
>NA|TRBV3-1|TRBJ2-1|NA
TGTGCCAGCAGCCAAGGCTTGCGGGGTGAGCAGTTCTTC
CASSQGLRGEQFF